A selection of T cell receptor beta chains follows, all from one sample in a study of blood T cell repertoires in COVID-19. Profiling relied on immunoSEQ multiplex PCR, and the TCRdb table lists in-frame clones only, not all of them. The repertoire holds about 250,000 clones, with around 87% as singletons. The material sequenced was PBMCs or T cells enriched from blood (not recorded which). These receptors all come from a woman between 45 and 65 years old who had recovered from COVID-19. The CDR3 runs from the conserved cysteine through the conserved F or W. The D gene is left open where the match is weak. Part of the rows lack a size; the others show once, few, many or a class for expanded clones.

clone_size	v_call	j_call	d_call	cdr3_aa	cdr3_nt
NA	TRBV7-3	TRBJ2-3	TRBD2	CASSRGLAGADTQYF	TGTGCCAGCAGCCGGGGACTAGCGGGGGCAGATACGCAGTATTTT
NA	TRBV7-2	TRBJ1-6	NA	CASSLAGSSPLHF	TGTGCCAGCAGCTTAGCGGGGAGTTCACCCCTCCACTTT
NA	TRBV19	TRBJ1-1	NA	CASQQGSNTEAFF	TGTGCCAGTCAGCAGGGTTCTAACACTGAAGCTTTCTTT
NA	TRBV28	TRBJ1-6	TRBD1	CASRGAGGSPLHF	TGTGCCAGCAGGGGAGCAGGGGGCTCACCCCTCCACTTT
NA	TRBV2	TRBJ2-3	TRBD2	CASSPGLAGITDTQYF	TGTGCCAGCAGTCCTGGACTAGCGGGAATCACAGATACGCAGTATTTT
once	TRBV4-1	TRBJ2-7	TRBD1	CASSQETGVGVSSYEQYF	TGCGCCAGCAGCCAAGAAACAGGGGTAGGTGTAAGCTCCTACGAGCAGTACTTC
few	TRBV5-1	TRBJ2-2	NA	CASSFSLANTGELFF	TGCGCCAGCAGCTTTTCCCTAGCAAACACCGGGGAGCTGTTTTTT
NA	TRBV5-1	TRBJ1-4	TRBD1	CASSLGTGREKLFF	TGCGCCAGCAGCTTGGGGACAGGGCGTGAAAAACTGTTTTTT
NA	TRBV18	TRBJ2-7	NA	CASSDRPTNEQYF	TGTGCCAGCTCAGACCGGCCGACTAACGAGCAGTACTTC
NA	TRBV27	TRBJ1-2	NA	CASSLGARMSYYGYTF	TGTGCCAGCAGTTTGGGGGCGAGGATGAGTTACTATGGCTACACCTTC
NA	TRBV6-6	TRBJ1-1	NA	CASSPTASGTEAFF	TGTGCCAGCAGTCCGACAGCCTCCGGCACTGAAGCTTTCTTT
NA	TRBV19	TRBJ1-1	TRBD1	CASSMTGKAEAFF	TGTGCCAGTAGTATGACAGGGAAGGCTGAAGCTTTCTTT
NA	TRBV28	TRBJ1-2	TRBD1	CASYRGFDGYTF	TGTGCCAGCTACAGGGGATTTGATGGCTACACCTTC
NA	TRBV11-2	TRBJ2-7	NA	CASSYVYRGGYEQYF	TGTGCCAGCAGTTACGTCTATCGGGGAGGCTACGAGCAGTACTTC
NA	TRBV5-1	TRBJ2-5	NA	CASSLDPGSTETQYF	TGCGCCAGCAGCTTGGACCCAGGATCGACGGAGACCCAGTACTTC
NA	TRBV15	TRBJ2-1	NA	CATSGHLDSYNEQFF	TGTGCCACCAGCGGACACTTGGACTCCTACAATGAGCAGTTCTTC